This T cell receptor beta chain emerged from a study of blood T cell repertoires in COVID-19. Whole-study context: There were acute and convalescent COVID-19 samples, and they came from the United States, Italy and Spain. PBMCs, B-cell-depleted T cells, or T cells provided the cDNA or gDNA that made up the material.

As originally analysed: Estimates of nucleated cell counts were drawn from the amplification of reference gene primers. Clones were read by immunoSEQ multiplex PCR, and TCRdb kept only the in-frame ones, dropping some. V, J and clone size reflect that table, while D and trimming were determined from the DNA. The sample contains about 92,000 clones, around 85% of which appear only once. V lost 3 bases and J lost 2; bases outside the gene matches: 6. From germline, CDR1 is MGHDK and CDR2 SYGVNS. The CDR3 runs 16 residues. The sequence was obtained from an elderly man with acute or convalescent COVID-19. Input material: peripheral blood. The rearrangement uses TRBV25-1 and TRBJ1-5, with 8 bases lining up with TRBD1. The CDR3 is CASSETGDRGNQPQHF. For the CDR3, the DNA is TGTGCCAGCAGTGAGACAGGGGACCGTGGCAATCAGCCCCAGCATTTT. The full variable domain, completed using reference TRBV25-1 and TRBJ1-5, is EADIYQTPRYLVIGTGKKITLECSQTMGHDKMYWYQQDPGMELHLIHYSYGVNSTEKGDLSSESTVSRIRTEHFPLTLESARPSHTSQYLCASSETGDRGNQPQHFGDGTRLSIL.